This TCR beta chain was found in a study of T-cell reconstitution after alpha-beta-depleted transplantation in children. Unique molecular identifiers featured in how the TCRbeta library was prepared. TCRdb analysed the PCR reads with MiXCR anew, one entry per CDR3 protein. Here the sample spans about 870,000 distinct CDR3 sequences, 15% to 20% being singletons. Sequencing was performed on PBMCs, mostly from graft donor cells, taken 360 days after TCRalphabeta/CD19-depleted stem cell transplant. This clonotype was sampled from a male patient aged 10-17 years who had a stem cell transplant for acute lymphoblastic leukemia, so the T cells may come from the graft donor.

The CDR3 DNA reads as TGCAGTGCTAGAGATTCAGGGCGAAGGAATGAAAAACTGTTTTTT. Residues: CSARDSGRRNEKLFF. This chain links TRBV20-1 with TRBJ1-4; possibly TRBD1 for D (5 bases). Trimming left V 0 bases short and J 5 bases short, with 13 bases between. The germline gives CDR1 DFQATT, CDR2 SNEGSKA (reference sequence). CDR3 length: 15 amino acids.